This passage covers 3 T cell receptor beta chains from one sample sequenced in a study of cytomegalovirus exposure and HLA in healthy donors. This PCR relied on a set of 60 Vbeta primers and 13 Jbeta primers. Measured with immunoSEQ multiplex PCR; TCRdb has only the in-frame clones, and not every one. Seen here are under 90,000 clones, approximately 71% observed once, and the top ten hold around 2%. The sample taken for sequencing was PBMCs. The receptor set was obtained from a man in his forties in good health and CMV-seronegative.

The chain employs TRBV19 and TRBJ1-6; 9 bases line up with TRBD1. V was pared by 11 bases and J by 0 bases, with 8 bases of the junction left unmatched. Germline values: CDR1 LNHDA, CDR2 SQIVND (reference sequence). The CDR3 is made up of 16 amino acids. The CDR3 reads CASRQGVGSYNSPLHF. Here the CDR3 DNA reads TGTGCCTCTCGACAGGGGGTGGGCTCCTATAATTCACCCCTCCACTTT.

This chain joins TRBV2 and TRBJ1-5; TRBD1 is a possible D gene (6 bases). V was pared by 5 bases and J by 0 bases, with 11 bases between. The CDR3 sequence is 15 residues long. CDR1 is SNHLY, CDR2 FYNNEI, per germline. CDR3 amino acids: CASSPDSNSNQPQHF. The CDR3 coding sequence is TGTGCCAGCAGTCCGGACAGTAATAGCAATCAGCCCCAGCATTTT. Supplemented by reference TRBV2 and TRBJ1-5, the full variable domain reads EPEVTQTPSHQVTQMGQEVILRCVPISNHLYFYWYRQILGQKVEFLVSFYNNEISEKSEIFDDQFSVERPDGSNFTLKIRSTKLEDSAMYFCASSPDSNSNQPQHFGDGTRLSIL.

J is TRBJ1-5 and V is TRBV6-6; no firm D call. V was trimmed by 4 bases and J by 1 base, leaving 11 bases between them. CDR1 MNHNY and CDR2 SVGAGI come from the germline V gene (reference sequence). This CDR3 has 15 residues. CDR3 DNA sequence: TGTGCCAGCAGTTGGATGGGGAGAAGCAATCAGCCCCAGCATTTT. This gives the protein CASSWMGRSNQPQHF.